This passage covers 18 T cell receptor beta chains from one sample sequenced in a study of cytomegalovirus exposure and HLA in healthy donors. A multiplex PCR was run with 60 Vbeta primers and 13 Jbeta primers. Libraries were prepared by immunoSEQ multiplex PCR; TCRdb keeps only in-frame clonotypes and omits some of them. The repertoire holds some 160,000 clones, with approximately 81% as singletons. Sample: PBMCs. Receptor source: a man aged 30 to 45 in good health and CMV-seropositive.

J is TRBJ2-1 and V is TRBV11-3, with a possible D match to TRBD2 (6 bases). Germline loops: CDR1 SGHNT, CDR2 YENEEA. V lost 4 bases and J lost 0, with 16 bases in between. The CDR3 length is 17 residues. DNA of the CDR3: TGTGCCAGCAGCTCTCAAGGGGCGGGGAGCTCCTACAATGAGCAGTTCTTC. It specifies CASSSQGAGSSYNEQFF. The full variable domain, with the rest looked up from reference TRBV11-3 and TRBJ2-1, is EAGVVQSPRYKIIEKKQPVAFWCNPISGHNTLYWYLQNLGQGPELLIRYENEEAVDDSQLPKDRFSAERLKGVDSTLKIQPAELGDSAVYLCASSSQGAGSSYNEQFFGPGTRLTVL.

The chain has TRBV2 and TRBJ2-2; possibly TRBD1 for D (6 bases). The CDR3 is 13 amino acids. V was cut by 5 bases and J by 5 bases, with 9 bases left in between. The V gene's germline CDR1 is SNHLY and CDR2 FYNNEI. Here the CDR3 DNA reads TGTGCCAGCAGTAAAGGACAGACCGGGGAGCTGTTTTTT. It codes for CASSKGQTGELFF.

This clone was detected only once. The chain links TRBV12-5 to TRBJ2-1; 13 positions match TRBD2. Germline V gives CDR1 LGHNT, CDR2 FRNRAP. V lost 1 base to trimming and J lost 6 bases; unmatched junction nucleotides: 6. This CDR3 contains 17 residues. The CDR3 DNA follows: TGTGCTAGTGGTTTGGATCGGACTAGCGGGAGTCGCAATGAGCAGTTCTTC. It specifies CASGLDRTSGSRNEQFF.

The J gene is TRBJ2-7, the V gene TRBV5-6; 14 positions match TRBD2. Losses at the gene ends were 4 bases for V and 6 bases for J; bases not matched to a gene: 12. The CDR3 has 17 residues. Germline CDR1 reads SGHDT; CDR2 reads YYEEEE. This CDR3 reads CASSPGGLAGGAGEQYF. The CDR3 DNA is TGTGCCAGCAGCCCTGGCGGACTAGCGGGAGGTGCCGGCGAGCAGTACTTC.

The chain couples TRBV14 to TRBJ1-2; D possibly corresponds to TRBD1 (5 bases). Between the trimmed V and J ends, which lost 4 bases and 2 bases, there was a span of 20 bases. The CDR3 totals 17 residues. Germline values: CDR1 SGHDN, CDR2 FVKESK. CDR3 loop: CASSPNLGVPRNYGYTF. The CDR3, as DNA: TGTGCCAGCAGCCCAAACCTAGGGGTCCCCCGGAACTATGGCTACACCTTC.

This clone was picked up one time. The genes are TRBV7-9 and TRBJ2-7; 7 bases are a match to TRBD1. The CDR3 is made up of 16 amino acids. V trimming: 3 bases; J trimming: 6 bases; junction bases outside the gene matches: 14. Germline CDR1 reads SEHNR; CDR2 reads FQNEAQ (reference sequence). CDR3 sequence: CASSLYLGQAVSEQYV. CDR3 sequence (DNA): TGTGCCAGCAGCTTGTATCTAGGACAGGCGGTTAGCGAGCAGTACGTC.

The rearrangement links TRBV5-4 to TRBJ2-5; TRBD1 matches 7 bases. Germline CDR1 SGHNT, CDR2 YYREEE (reference sequence). V lost 1 base, J lost 4 bases, and 4 bases stayed unmatched. This CDR3 has 14 amino acids. The CDR3 nucleotides read TGTGCCAGCAGCTTGACAGGGGTATCAGAGACCCAGTACTTC. It translates to CASSLTGVSETQYF.

This clone has a handful of counts. The rearrangement links TRBV4-1 to TRBJ2-6; D perhaps matches TRBD2 (5 bases). The CDR3 is made up of 17 amino acids. The V and J ends lost 2 bases and 4 bases respectively, with 15 bases between them. Per germline, CDR1 MGHRA and CDR2 YSYEKL. The chain's CDR3 is CASSQWIAIRGANVLTF. The CDR3 DNA reads as TGCGCCAGCAGCCAATGGATAGCGATACGGGGGGCCAACGTCCTGACTTTC.

This chain joins TRBV5-1 and TRBJ2-1; D ambiguous. Trimming removed 4 bases from V and 7 bases from J, with 18 bases in between. CDR1 and CDR2 (germline): SGHRS, YFSETQ. This CDR3 has 15 residues. CDR3 coding DNA: TGCGCCAGCAGCCCTACTATTGGAGCTTTAAATGAGCAGTTCTTC. Its translation: CASSPTIGALNEQFF.

The chain links TRBV7-8 to TRBJ2-1; the D is unclear. Germline CDR1 and CDR2: SGHVS and FQNEAQ. The ends were cut back, 5 bases at V and 7 bases at J, with 9 bases in the middle. The CDR3 consists of 12 residues. The CDR3 loop is CASSPRSNEQFF. Here the CDR3 DNA reads TGTGCCAGCAGCCCTCGGAGTAATGAGCAGTTCTTC.

The chain has TRBV7-6 and TRBJ2-2; 8 bases align to TRBD2. This CDR3 has 16 amino acids. V dropped 4 bases and J dropped 3; count of bases not matched to a gene: 7. Germline V gene data show CDR1 as SGHVS and CDR2 as FNYEAQ. CDR3 nucleotide sequence: TGTGCCAGCAGCTCCCCGGGAGGGAGCCACACCGGGGAGCTGTTTTTT. It yields the protein CASSSPGGSHTGELFF.

This clone was observed a handful of times. V is TRBV7-2 and J is TRBJ2-7, with 11 bases aligning to TRBD2. This CDR3 is 14 amino acids long. CDR1 SGHTA and CDR2 FQGNSA come from the germline V gene. The junction had 3 bases not matched to a gene; V was cut back by 5 bases and J by 3 bases. The CDR3 region is CASSAGTSGYEQYF. The CDR3 DNA sequence: TGTGCCAGCAGCGCGGGGACTAGCGGCTACGAGCAGTACTTC.

In DNA, the CDR3 is TGTGCCAGTAGGGCCCCCCCGGGACTAACGACAGATACGCAGTATTTT. Its protein is CASRAPPGLTTDTQYF. The rearrangement uses TRBV19 and TRBJ2-3; 7 positions match TRBD2. Germline V gene sequence: CDR1 LNHDA, CDR2 SQIVND (reference sequence). The CDR3 sequence is 16 residues long. V lost 6 bases, J lost 3 bases, and 12 bases stayed unmatched.

This chain uses TRBV13 with TRBJ1-4; D gene ambiguous. CDR1 PRHDT and CDR2 FYEKMQ come from the germline V gene (reference sequence). The CDR3 extends over 16 amino acids. Trimming took 0 bases from V and 4 from J, leaving 12 bases between them. The CDR3 sequence: CASSLGPEVVNEKLFF. CDR3 DNA sequence: TGTGCCAGCAGCTTAGGCCCCGAGGTCGTTAATGAAAAACTGTTTTTT.

V gene TRBV14 combines with J gene TRBJ1-4, with no clear D. Per the germline V gene, CDR1 is SGHDN and CDR2 is FVKESK. The CDR3 is 15 amino acids. V was trimmed by 2 bases and J by 7 bases, leaving 14 bases between them. The CDR3 DNA sequence: TGTGCCAGCAGCCAATGGTCAGGAAGATTTGAAAAACTGTTTTTT. This gives the protein CASSQWSGRFEKLFF.

The gene calls are TRBV21-1 and TRBJ1-5. TRBV21-1 is classified as a pseudogene. The CDR3 runs 13 residues. CDR3 sequence: CASSKRSNQPQHF. Written as DNA, the CDR3 is TGTGCCAGCAGCAAGAGGAGCAATCAGCCCCAGCATTTT.

V usage is TRBV7-2 and J usage is TRBJ1-1; D call uncertain. The CDR3 is 14 amino acids. V was cut by 2 bases and J by 1 base, with 8 bases left in between. Germline V gene sequence: CDR1 SGHTA, CDR2 FQGNSA. The CDR3 DNA reads as TGTGCCAGCAGCTTAATAACGGGGAACACTGAAGCTTTCTTT. Protein: CASSLITGNTEAFF.

V and J are TRBV18 and TRBJ2-1; D remains unclear. Per the germline V gene, CDR1 is KGHSH and CDR2 is LQKENI. This CDR3 region has 14 residues. The V and J ends lost 3 bases and 9 bases respectively, with 15 bases between them. In DNA, the CDR3 is TGTGCCAGCTCACCTGACAAAGGTCTGGGTGAGCAGTTCTTC. As protein: CASSPDKGLGEQFF.